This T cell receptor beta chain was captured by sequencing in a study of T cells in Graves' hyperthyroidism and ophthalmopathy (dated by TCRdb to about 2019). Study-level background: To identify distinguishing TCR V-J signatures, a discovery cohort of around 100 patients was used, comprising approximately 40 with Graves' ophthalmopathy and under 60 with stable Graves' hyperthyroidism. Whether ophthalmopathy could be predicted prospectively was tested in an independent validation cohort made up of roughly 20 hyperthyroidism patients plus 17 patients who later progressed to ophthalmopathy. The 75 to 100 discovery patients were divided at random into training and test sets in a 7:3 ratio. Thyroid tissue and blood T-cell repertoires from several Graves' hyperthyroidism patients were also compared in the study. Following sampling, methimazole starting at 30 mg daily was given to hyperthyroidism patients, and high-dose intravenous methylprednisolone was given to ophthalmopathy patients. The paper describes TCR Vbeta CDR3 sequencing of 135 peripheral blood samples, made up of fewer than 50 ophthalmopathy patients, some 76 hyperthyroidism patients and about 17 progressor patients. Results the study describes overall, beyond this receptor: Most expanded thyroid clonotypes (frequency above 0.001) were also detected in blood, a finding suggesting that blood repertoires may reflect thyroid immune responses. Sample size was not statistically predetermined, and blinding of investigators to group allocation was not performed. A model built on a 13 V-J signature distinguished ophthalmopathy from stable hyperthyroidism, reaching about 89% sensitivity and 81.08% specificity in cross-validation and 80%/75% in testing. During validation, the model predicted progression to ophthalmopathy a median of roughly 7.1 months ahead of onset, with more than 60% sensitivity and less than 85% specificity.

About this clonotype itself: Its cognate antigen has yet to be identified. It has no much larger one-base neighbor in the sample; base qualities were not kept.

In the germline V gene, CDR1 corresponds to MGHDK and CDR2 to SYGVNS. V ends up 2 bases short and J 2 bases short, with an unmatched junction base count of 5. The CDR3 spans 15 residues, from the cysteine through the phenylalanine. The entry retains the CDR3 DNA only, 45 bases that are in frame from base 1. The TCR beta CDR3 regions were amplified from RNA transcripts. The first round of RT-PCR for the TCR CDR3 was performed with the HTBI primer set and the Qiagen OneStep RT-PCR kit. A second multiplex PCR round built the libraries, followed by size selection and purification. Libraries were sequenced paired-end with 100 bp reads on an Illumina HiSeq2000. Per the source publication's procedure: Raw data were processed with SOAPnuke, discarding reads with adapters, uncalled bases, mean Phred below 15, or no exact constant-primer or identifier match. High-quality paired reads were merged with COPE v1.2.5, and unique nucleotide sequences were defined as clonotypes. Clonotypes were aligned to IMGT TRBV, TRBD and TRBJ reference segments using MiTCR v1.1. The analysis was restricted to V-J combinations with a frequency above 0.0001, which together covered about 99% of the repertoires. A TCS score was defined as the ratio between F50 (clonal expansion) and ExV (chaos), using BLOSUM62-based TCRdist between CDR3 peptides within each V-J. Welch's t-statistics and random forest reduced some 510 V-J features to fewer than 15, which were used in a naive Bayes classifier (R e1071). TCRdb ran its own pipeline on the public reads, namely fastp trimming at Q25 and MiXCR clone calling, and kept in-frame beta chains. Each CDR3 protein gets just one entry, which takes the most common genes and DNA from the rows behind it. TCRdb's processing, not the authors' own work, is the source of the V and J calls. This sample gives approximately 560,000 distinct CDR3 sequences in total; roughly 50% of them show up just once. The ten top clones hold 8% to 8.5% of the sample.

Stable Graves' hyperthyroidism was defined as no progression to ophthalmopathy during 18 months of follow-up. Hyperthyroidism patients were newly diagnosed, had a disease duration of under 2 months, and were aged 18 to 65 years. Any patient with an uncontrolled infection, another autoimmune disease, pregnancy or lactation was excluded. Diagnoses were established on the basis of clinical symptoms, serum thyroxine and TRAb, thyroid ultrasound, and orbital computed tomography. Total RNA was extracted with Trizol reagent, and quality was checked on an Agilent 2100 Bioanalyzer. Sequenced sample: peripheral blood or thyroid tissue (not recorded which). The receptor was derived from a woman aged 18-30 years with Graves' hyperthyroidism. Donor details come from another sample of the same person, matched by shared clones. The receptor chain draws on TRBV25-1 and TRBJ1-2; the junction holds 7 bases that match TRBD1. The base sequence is TGTGCCAGCAGTGAAGGGACAGACCAAAACTATGGCTACACCTTC. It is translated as CASSEGTDQNYGYTF.